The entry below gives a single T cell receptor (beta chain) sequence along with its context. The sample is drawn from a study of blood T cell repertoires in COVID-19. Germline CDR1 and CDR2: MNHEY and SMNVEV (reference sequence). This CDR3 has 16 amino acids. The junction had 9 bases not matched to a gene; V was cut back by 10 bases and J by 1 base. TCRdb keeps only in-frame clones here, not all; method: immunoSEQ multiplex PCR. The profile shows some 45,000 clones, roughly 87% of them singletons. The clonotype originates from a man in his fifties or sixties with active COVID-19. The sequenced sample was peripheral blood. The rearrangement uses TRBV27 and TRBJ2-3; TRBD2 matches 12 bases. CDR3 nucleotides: TGTGCCACCGGACTAGCGGGGACCCGGGGCACAGATACGCAGTATTTT. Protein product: CATGLAGTRGTDTQYF.